This TCR beta chain was retrieved from a study of Tregs in tolerant kidney transplant recipients. Findings and limits, study-wide: Expanding Tregs on activated donor B cells appeared to best identify donor-specific TCRbeta clones.

With respect to this clone: The antigen remains undetermined.

Sequenced by immunoSEQ multiplex PCR; TCRdb stores in-frame clones only, minus some. The sample lists about 120,000 clones; roughly 93% were seen once. This CDR3 comprises 15 residues. Trimming at V came to 5 bases and at J to 4 bases, leaving 8 bases not matched to a gene. CDR1 and CDR2 (germline): ENHRY, SYGVKD. Sequenced sample: CD4+ T cells from blood. The receptor comes from a human donor in good health. The chain employs TRBV10-3 and TRBJ2-7, with 10 bases lining up with TRBD2. CDR3 bases: TGTGCCATCAGTTACCTAGCGGGGGCCTCTTACGAGCAGTACTTC. Its translation: CAISYLAGASYEQYF.